A single sample is the source of the 6 T cell receptor beta chains below, sequenced in a study of blood T cell repertoires in COVID-19. Clones were read by immunoSEQ multiplex PCR, and TCRdb kept only the in-frame ones, dropping some. The data show hundreds of thousands of clones, around 89% seen once. Sequencing used peripheral blood. The receptor source for this set is a woman in her 30s who had recovered from COVID-19.

The chain employs TRBV19 and TRBJ2-7; D not certain. The germline V gene has CDR1 LNHDA and CDR2 SQIVND (reference sequence). There are 12 residues in the CDR3. V was clipped by 6 bases and J by 2 bases, with 8 bases between them. Here the CDR3 reads CASSNRAYEQYF. The CDR3 DNA reads as TGTGCCAGTAGCAACCGGGCCTACGAGCAGTACTTC. Full variable domain (rest looked up from reference TRBV19 and TRBJ2-7): DGGITQSPKYLFRKEGQNVTLSCEQNLNHDAMYWYRQDPGQGLRLIYYSQIVNDFQKGDIAEGYSVSREKKESFPLTVTSAQKNPTAFYLCASSNRAYEQYFGPGTRLTVT.

This chain uses TRBV28 with TRBJ1-2; D call uncertain. V gave up 1 base and J gave up 9 bases, with 9 bases separating them. Germline V gene data show CDR1 as MDHEN and CDR2 as SYDVKM. The CDR3 contains 12 residues. CDR3 loop: CASSLFAGSYTF. CDR3 bases: TGTGCCAGCAGTTTATTTGCGGGGAGCTACACCTTC.

The gene calls are TRBV24-1 and TRBJ1-3; D uncertain. With 4 bases removed from V and 0 bases from J, the gap between germline ends came to 9 bases. This CDR3 has 15 residues. Germline V gene lookup returns CDR1 KGHDR and CDR2 SFDVKD. CDR3 residues: CATSDPSSSGNTIYF. Here the CDR3 DNA reads TGTGCCACCAGTGACCCCTCGAGCTCTGGAAACACCATATATTTT.

This CDR3 reads CASSLVPDQGRALGTDTQYF. The CDR3 DNA is TGTGCCAGCAGCCTAGTACCAGACCAGGGTCGGGCTCTGGGAACAGATACGCAGTATTTT. The chain carries TRBV21-1 and TRBJ2-3; the table's D call, TRBD1, was not checked against the DNA. TRBV21-1 is given as a pseudogene. This CDR3 comprises 20 residues.

This chain links TRBV4-3 with TRBJ1-1, with TRBD1 matching over 11 bases. CDR3 size: 17 residues. The V gene end was trimmed by 1 base and the J gene end by 5 bases; junction bases not matched to a gene: 9. Germline CDR1 and CDR2: LGHNA and YSLEER. DNA for the CDR3: TGCGCCAGCAGCCAAGGGGGTCCCGGGACAGGGGGAACTGAAGCTTTCTTT. This encodes CASSQGGPGTGGTEAFF.

The chain links TRBV29-1 to TRBJ1-1; D is perhaps TRBD1 (5 bases). This CDR3 comprises 12 residues. Germline V lookup: CDR1 SQVTM, CDR2 ANQGSEA. Trimming took off 7 bases at V and 0 bases at J, with 9 bases between the two ends. The CDR3 DNA is TGCAGCGGGGTAGGGGTGAACACTGAAGCTTTCTTT. Translated, it gives CSGVGVNTEAFF.